Listed here are 12 T cell receptor beta chains from one sample, sequenced in a study of blood T cell repertoires in COVID-19. Data came from immunoSEQ multiplex PCR; TCRdb stores just in-frame clones and leaves some out. Of about 150,000 clones listed, approximately 84% are singletons. Sequenced: peripheral blood. These receptors were taken from a man between 65 and 79 years old with active or convalescent COVID-19.

This clone was detected only a few times. The DNA of the CDR3 is TGTGCCAGCAGTTACGGGAGGGAGGAGCAGTACTTC. Protein product: CASSYGREEQYF. The chain links TRBV6-5 to TRBJ2-7; 7 nucleotides agree with TRBD2. The CDR3 sequence is 12 residues long. Germline CDR1 MNHEY, CDR2 SVGAGI. The V and J ends lost 2 bases and 7 bases, in that order; junction bases with no gene match: 2.

V usage is TRBV29-1 and J usage is TRBJ2-1, with a possible D match to TRBD2 (5 bases). The germline CDR1 and CDR2 sequences are SQVTM and ANQGSEA. V shed 6 bases and J shed 4 bases, with 13 bases lying between them. The CDR3 is 13 residues long. The CDR3: CSVADFTYNEQFF. CDR3 DNA sequence: TGCAGCGTCGCGGACTTTACATACAATGAGCAGTTCTTC.

This clone was recorded a few times. The V call is TRBV18, the J call TRBJ2-1, with 7 bases matching TRBD1. Germline V gene data show CDR1 as KGHSH and CDR2 as LQKENI. This CDR3 region has 14 residues. After removal of 2 bases from V and 8 bases from J, the junction contained 6 bases not matched to a gene. Here the CDR3 DNA reads TGTGCCAGCTCACCATCGACAGGGTTTGATGAGCAGTTCTTC. Translated, it gives CASSPSTGFDEQFF. Drawing the rest from reference TRBV18 and TRBJ2-1, the complete variable domain is NAGVMQNPRHLVRRRGQEARLRCSPMKGHSHVYWYRQLPEEGLKFMVYLQKENIIDESGMPKERFSAEFPKEGPSILRIQQVVRGDSAAYFCASSPSTGFDEQFFGPGTRLTVL.

This chain connects TRBV18 to TRBJ1-2, with 7 bases matching TRBD1. Trimming took 3 bases from V and 5 from J; bases not matched to a gene: 3. Germline assignment: CDR1 KGHSH and CDR2 LQKENI. The CDR3 has 13 amino acids. This CDR3 is CASSPRQGYGYTF. CDR3 sequence (DNA): TGTGCCAGCTCACCGAGACAGGGTTATGGCTACACCTTC. Full variable domain (remainder filled in from reference TRBV18 and TRBJ1-2): NAGVMQNPRHLVRRRGQEARLRCSPMKGHSHVYWYRQLPEEGLKFMVYLQKENIIDESGMPKERFSAEFPKEGPSILRIQQVVRGDSAAYFCASSPRQGYGYTFGSGTRLTVV.

The rearrangement links TRBV18 to TRBJ2-7; weak D call: TRBD2 (6 bases). There are 13 residues in the CDR3. CDR1 is KGHSH and CDR2 is LQKENI in the germline V gene. V lost 9 bases and J lost 6, with 18 bases in between. The CDR3 protein is CASTGTTRGEQYF. In DNA, the CDR3 is TGTGCCAGTACCGGGACGACGCGGGGCGAGCAGTACTTC.

The chain joins TRBV28 to TRBJ1-1, with TRBD1 as a possible D gene (5 bases). This CDR3 contains 15 residues. Trimming stripped 7 bases from V and 9 bases from J, with 24 bases between. The V gene's germline CDR1 is MDHEN and CDR2 SYDVKM. CDR3 nucleotides: TGTGCCAGCAACCTCCAGGGCGGAGGGGAGGGAAAAGCTTTCTTT. Translating it yields CASNLQGGGEGKAFF.

The rearrangement uses TRBV7-9 and TRBJ2-7, with D possibly matching TRBD1 (6 bases). This CDR3 is 15 amino acids long. V was trimmed by 5 bases and J by 0 bases, leaving 14 bases between them. CDR1 and CDR2 (germline): SEHNR, FQNEAQ (reference sequence). The CDR3: CASSGYRASSYEQYF. The CDR3 region has the DNA TGTGCCAGCAGCGGGTACAGGGCTAGCTCCTACGAGCAGTACTTC.

This chain links TRBV27 with TRBJ2-3; no firm D call. V was pared by 0 bases and J by 4 bases, with 17 bases between. CDR1 is MNHEY and CDR2 is SMNVEV in the germline V gene (reference sequence). CDR3 length equals 17 residues. The CDR3: CASSLSRIEVSADTQYF. The CDR3 DNA reads TGTGCCAGCAGTTTATCGAGGATTGAAGTTAGTGCAGATACGCAGTATTTT.

V and J are TRBV9 and TRBJ2-3; TRBD2 matches 8 bases. Per the germline V gene, CDR1 is SGDLS and CDR2 is YYNGEE. The CDR3 consists of 16 residues. J was trimmed by 1 base and V by 4 bases; bases with no gene match: 8. CDR3 sequence: CASSPSGGRGTDTQYF. Here the CDR3 DNA reads TGTGCCAGCAGCCCCTCGGGGGGGCGGGGCACAGATACGCAGTATTTT. Supplemented by reference TRBV9 and TRBJ2-3, the full variable domain reads DSGVTQTPKHLITATGQRVTLRCSPRSGDLSVYWYQQSLDQGLQFLIQYYNGEERAKGNILERFSAQQFPDLHSELNLSSLELGDSALYFCASSPSGGRGTDTQYFGPGTRLTVL.

The chain employs TRBV18 and TRBJ1-1; 12 bases line up with TRBD1. Germline V gene sequence: CDR1 KGHSH, CDR2 LQKENI. CDR3 length equals 18 residues. V was clipped by 3 bases and J by 1 base; unmatched bases: 9. Written as DNA, the CDR3 is TGTGCCAGCTCACCGCGGACGGGACAGGGGGCTGGGAACACTGAAGCTTTCTTT. The encoded protein is CASSPRTGQGAGNTEAFF.

V and J are TRBV28 and TRBJ2-1; D perhaps matches TRBD2 (6 bases). The germline gives CDR1 MDHEN, CDR2 SYDVKM. The CDR3 spans 16 residues. Trimming stripped 5 bases from V and 6 bases from J, with 20 bases between. CDR3 in amino acids: CASSPTGTALPNEQFF. CDR3 DNA: TGTGCCAGCAGTCCGACCGGGACTGCGTTGCCCAATGAGCAGTTCTTC.

This clone showed up many times. The chain recombines TRBV5-1 with TRBJ1-2, with TRBD1 matching 9 bases. Trimming cost V 0 bases and J 5 bases; bases outside gene matches: 5. The CDR3 runs to 15 residues. Germline V gene lookup returns CDR1 SGHRS and CDR2 YFSETQ. CDR3 in DNA: TGCGCCAGCAGCTTGGACGGGACAGGGAAATATGGCTACACCTTC. This sequence encodes CASSLDGTGKYGYTF. Combining the CDR3 with reference TRBV5-1 and TRBJ1-2 gives the whole variable domain KAGVTQTPRYLIKTRGQQVTLSCSPISGHRSVSWYQQTPGQGLQFLFEYFSETQRNKGNFPGRFSGRQFSNSRSEMNVSTLELGDSALYLCASSLDGTGKYGYTFGSGTRLTVV.